These 27 T cell receptor beta chains were sequenced from one sample in a study of T cell responses to AZD1222 COVID-19 vaccine. The method was immunoSEQ multiplex PCR; TCRdb's version includes in-frame clones alone and lacks a portion of them. The table lists about 180,000 clones, about 90% of them singletons. Source: peripheral blood, taken on day 0 of AZD1222 vaccination. These TCRs come from an adult in good health.

V usage is TRBV19 and J usage is TRBJ1-1, with D tentatively TRBD1 (6 bases). The V and J ends lost 3 bases and 4 bases respectively, with 12 bases between them. Germline V gene lookup returns CDR1 LNHDA and CDR2 SQIVND (reference sequence). The CDR3 contains 14 residues. DNA for the CDR3: TGTGCCAGTAGTATGAGCCAGGGGCCCACTGAAGCTTTCTTT. Its protein is CASSMSQGPTEAFF.

This clone was picked up one time. The rearrangement uses TRBV10-3 and TRBJ2-3; 9 bases agree with TRBD1. Unmatched junction bases numbered 6, after V lost 3 bases and J lost 2 bases. The CDR3 extends over 16 amino acids. Germline V CDR1 and CDR2: ENHRY, SYGVKD. The CDR3 loop reads CAISDGGQGPTDTQYF. The CDR3 DNA follows: TGTGCCATCAGTGACGGGGGACAGGGACCCACAGATACGCAGTATTTT.

This chain uses TRBV27 with TRBJ2-3; 9 positions agree with TRBD2. This CDR3 spans 16 amino acids. The trim removed 3 bases at V and 3 bases at J, leaving 7 bases unmatched. Looked up from germline, CDR1 is MNHEY and CDR2 is SMNVEV (reference sequence). CDR3 sequence (DNA): TGTGCCAGCAGTTTGAGTAGCGGGAGACGGACAGATACGCAGTATTTT. Translated, it gives CASSLSSGRRTDTQYF.

The chain recombines TRBV6-5 with TRBJ2-7; the D gene is possibly TRBD2 (6 bases). The CDR3 covers 15 residues. V lost 5 bases, J lost 2 bases, and 16 bases lay in between. Germline values: CDR1 MNHEY, CDR2 SVGAGI. The CDR3 spells CASSQGGMGAYEQYF. CDR3 nucleotide sequence: TGTGCCAGCAGTCAGGGCGGGATGGGGGCCTACGAGCAGTACTTC.

The chain recombines TRBV9 with TRBJ2-1; 9 bases are a match to TRBD2. This CDR3 is 15 amino acids long. V was pared by 3 bases and J by 10 bases, with 11 bases of the junction left unmatched. Germline CDR1 and CDR2: SGDLS and YYNGEE. The CDR3 spells CASSAGTSFKGEQFF. In DNA form, the CDR3 reads TGTGCCAGCAGCGCCGGGACTAGCTTTAAGGGGGAGCAGTTCTTC.

The chain has TRBV24-1 and TRBJ1-3; no definite D call. Trimming left V 7 bases short and J 9 bases short, with 15 bases between. The CDR3 consists of 13 residues. CDR1 and CDR2 from the germline V gene are KGHDR and SFDVKD. The CDR3 sequence: CATRGGPGGTIYF. The CDR3 DNA follows: TGTGCCACCAGGGGCGGACCGGGAGGCACCATATATTTT.

V gene TRBV4-1 combines with J gene TRBJ1-1; D unresolved. Germline loops: CDR1 MGHRA, CDR2 YSYEKL. The CDR3 has 17 residues. V was trimmed by 0 bases and J by 0 bases, leaving 14 bases between them. The CDR3 loop reads CASSQDRARRVNTEAFF. For the CDR3, the DNA is TGCGCCAGCAGCCAAGACCGGGCAAGAAGAGTGAACACTGAAGCTTTCTTT.

The chain employs TRBV28 and TRBJ2-2, with a possible D match to TRBD2 (5 bases). The CDR3 consists of 15 residues. CDR1 and CDR2 (germline): MDHEN, SYDVKM. Trimming took off 6 bases at V and 3 bases at J, with 14 bases between the two ends. The CDR3, as DNA: TGTGCCAGCAGAGTTGGCGGAGCGGACACCGGGGAGCTGTTTTTT. Its protein is CASRVGGADTGELFF.

V usage is TRBV5-1 and J usage is TRBJ2-3; 9 positions match TRBD2. CDR1 and CDR2 (germline): SGHRS, YFSETQ. The length of the CDR3 is 16 residues. The ends lost 1 base at V and 1 base at J; junction bases unmatched: 4. CDR3 sequence (DNA): TGCGCCAGCAGCTTGATGGTAGCGGGGGGCACAGATACGCAGTATTTT. Translating it yields CASSLMVAGGTDTQYF.

The chain joins TRBV18 to TRBJ2-2; D is possibly TRBD1 (7 bases). The CDR3 is 13 amino acids. The ends were cut back, 2 bases at V and 9 bases at J, with 10 bases in the middle. From germline, CDR1 is KGHSH and CDR2 LQKENI. In DNA, the CDR3 is TGTGCCAGCTCACCAGGAGGGGGCCGGGAGCTGTTTTTT. Amino acids: CASSPGGGRELFF. Looking up the rest from reference TRBV18 and TRBJ2-2 gives the full variable domain: NAGVMQNPRHLVRRRGQEARLRCSPMKGHSHVYWYRQLPEEGLKFMVYLQKENIIDESGMPKERFSAEFPKEGPSILRIQQVVRGDSAAYFCASSPGGGRELFFGEGSRLTVL.

The CDR3 coding sequence is TGTGCCAGCAGCTTAGAGGGCCCCCGGTCCGAGCAGTACTTC. Protein: CASSLEGPRSEQYF. The rearrangement joins TRBV11-1 to TRBJ2-7; no reliable D call. The CDR3 totals 14 residues. Trimming left V 1 base short and J 6 bases short, with 13 bases between. In germline, CDR1 is SGHAT, CDR2 FQDESV (reference sequence).

The chain uses TRBV19 and TRBJ2-1; the D is unclear. V dropped 3 bases and J dropped 6 bases, with 12 bases sitting between them. Germline loops: CDR1 LNHDA, CDR2 SQIVND (reference sequence). The CDR3 extends over 14 amino acids. The CDR3 nucleotides are TGTGCCAGTAGTATCCCCGTCAGGTCCAATGAGCAGTTCTTC. It yields the protein CASSIPVRSNEQFF.

CDR3 in amino acids: CASSSRVQNTEAFF. The DNA of the CDR3 is TGCGCCAGCAGCTCCAGGGTACAGAACACTGAAGCTTTCTTT. The chain uses TRBV5-1 and TRBJ1-1; possible D gene TRBD1, 5 bases. The CDR3 is 14 residues long. Per the germline V gene, CDR1 is SGHRS and CDR2 is YFSETQ. The V gene lost 3 bases and the J gene lost 1 base, with 10 bases spanning the gap. Based on the CDR3 plus reference TRBV5-1 and TRBJ1-1, the full variable domain is KAGVTQTPRYLIKTRGQQVTLSCSPISGHRSVSWYQQTPGQGLQFLFEYFSETQRNKGNFPGRFSGRQFSNSRSEMNVSTLELGDSALYLCASSSRVQNTEAFFGQGTRLTVV.

This sequence joins TRBV10-3 and TRBJ2-7, with 7 bases identical to TRBD1. The ends lost 7 bases at V and 6 bases at J; junction bases unmatched: 9. The CDR3 is 13 amino acids. Germline CDR1 reads ENHRY; CDR2 reads SYGVKD. This chain's CDR3 is CAIMFEGAGEQYF. CDR3 coding DNA: TGTGCCATCATGTTCGAGGGGGCAGGCGAGCAGTACTTC.

The sample holds one count of this clone. CDR3 in amino acids: CASSPDAGVLLWEQFF. CDR3 sequence (DNA): TGCGCCAGCAGCCCCGACGCGGGAGTCCTACTCTGGGAGCAGTTCTTC. This chain links TRBV4-1 with TRBJ2-1; TRBD2 matches 7 bases. After removal of 4 bases from V and 10 bases from J, the junction contained 16 bases not matched to a gene. CDR3 length equals 16 residues. CDR1 is MGHRA, CDR2 YSYEKL, per germline.

The rearrangement joins TRBV7-9 to TRBJ1-5, with 9 bases fitting TRBD1. V lost 1 base to trimming and J lost 3 bases; unmatched junction nucleotides: 4. Germline loops: CDR1 SEHNR, CDR2 FQNEAQ (reference sequence). This CDR3 comprises 16 residues. The CDR3 DNA reads as TGTGCCAGCAGCTTAGGGGGGACAGGGACCAATCAGCCCCAGCATTTT. Translating gives CASSLGGTGTNQPQHF.

This CDR3 reads CASSPRASGGGTQYF. For the CDR3, the DNA is TGTGCCAGCTCACCGAGGGCTAGCGGAGGTGGGACCCAGTACTTC. The V call is TRBV18, the J call TRBJ2-5; the match to TRBD2 covers 7 bases. Germline-derived CDR1 and CDR2 are KGHSH and LQKENI. There are 15 residues in the CDR3. V lost 3 bases and J lost 7; bases outside the gene matches: 11.

The chain employs TRBV4-1 and TRBJ2-1; a possible D gene is TRBD2 (6 bases). Germline V gives CDR1 MGHRA, CDR2 YSYEKL. V dropped 2 bases and J dropped 5 bases, with 13 bases sitting between them. CDR3 length equals 15 residues. The chain's CDR3 is CASSQRGGDDNEQFF. The CDR3 coding sequence is TGCGCCAGCAGCCAAAGGGGAGGAGATGACAATGAGCAGTTCTTC.

The genes are TRBV29-1 and TRBJ2-6; D unresolved. Germline V gene lookup returns CDR1 SQVTM and CDR2 ANQGSEA. The length of the CDR3 is 18 residues. Trimming left V 0 bases short and J 0 bases short, with 15 bases between. Here the CDR3 DNA reads TGCAGCGTTGAAGATGTTTTTGACGGTCGCTCTGGGGCCAACGTCCTGACTTTC. Its translation: CSVEDVFDGRSGANVLTF.

The chain employs TRBV11-2 and TRBJ2-5; TRBD1 matches 7 bases. V shed 5 bases and J 2 bases; nucleotides not matched to a gene: 11. This CDR3 region has 16 residues. Germline CDR1 reads SGHAT; CDR2 reads FQNNGV. CDR3 sequence (DNA): TGTGCCAGCAGCCGTCTCACAGGGGCTACTCAAGAGACCCAGTACTTC. It translates to CASSRLTGATQETQYF. The full variable domain, its missing parts supplied by reference TRBV11-2 and TRBJ2-5, is EAGVAQSPRYKIIEKRQSVAFWCNPISGHATLYWYQQILGQGPKLLIQFQNNGVVDDSQLPKDRFSAERLKGVDSTLKIQPAKLEDSAVYLCASSRLTGATQETQYFGPGTRLLVL.

The V call is TRBV12-5, the J call TRBJ2-2; 7 bases align to TRBD2. The V gene end was trimmed by 0 bases and the J gene end by 6 bases; junction bases not matched to a gene: 16. There are 19 residues in the CDR3. In germline, CDR1 is LGHNT, CDR2 FRNRAP. The CDR3 here is CASGLVLTSVNPGPGELFF. The CDR3, as DNA: TGTGCTAGTGGTTTGGTACTCACTAGCGTTAACCCTGGACCCGGGGAGCTGTTTTTT. Combining the CDR3 with reference TRBV12-5 and TRBJ2-2 gives the whole variable domain DARVTQTPRHKVTEMGQEVTMRCQPILGHNTVFWYRQTMMQGLELLAYFRNRAPLDDSGMPKDRFSAEMPDATLATLKIQPSEPRDSAVYFCASGLVLTSVNPGPGELFFGEGSRLTVL.

As regards this clone: Additional DNA sequences in this sample encode the identical CDR3. V and J are TRBV19 and TRBJ2-7, with D unresolved. CDR3 length: 11 amino acids. Germline V CDR1 and CDR2: LNHDA, SQIVND (reference sequence). V dropped 1 base and J dropped 7 bases, with 5 bases sitting between them. DNA of the CDR3: TGTGCCAGTAGTATAGGATTTGAGCAGTACTTC. This sequence encodes CASSIGFEQYF.

This chain connects TRBV6-5 to TRBJ2-2, with 7 bases aligning to TRBD1. J gave up 3 bases and V 5 bases, and 3 bases lay outside the gene matches. This CDR3 contains 14 residues. Looked up from germline, CDR1 is MNHEY and CDR2 is SVGAGI. The CDR3 DNA reads TGTGCCAGCAGTAAACAGGGGCACACCGGGGAGCTGTTTTTT. It translates to CASSKQGHTGELFF.

The V and J genes are TRBV5-5 and TRBJ2-1; D uncertain. V was clipped by 4 bases and J by 12 bases, with 20 bases between them. Germline loops: CDR1 SGHKS, CDR2 YYEKEE (reference sequence). This CDR3 comprises 14 residues. As DNA, the CDR3 is TGTGCCAGCAGCACGGACGGGTCTTCAGGACGGCAGTTCTTC. This gives the protein CASSTDGSSGRQFF.

In its sample, this clone was seen once. The genes are TRBV24-1 and TRBJ2-7, with D possibly being TRBD1 (5 bases). The ends were cut back, 4 bases at V and 5 bases at J, with 14 bases in the middle. This CDR3 contains 14 residues. Germline V gives CDR1 KGHDR, CDR2 SFDVKD. As DNA, the CDR3 is TGTGCCACCAGTGACCCCAACAGGTTCCACGAGCAGTACTTC. This translates into CATSDPNRFHEQYF.

The chain has TRBV7-8 and TRBJ1-1; 8 positions agree with TRBD1. CDR3 length: 17 amino acids. CDR1 and CDR2 (germline): SGHVS, FQNEAQ. Losses at the gene ends were 1 base for V and 0 bases for J; bases not matched to a gene: 7. The CDR3 loop is CASSLEPAGGMNTEAFF. CDR3 sequence (DNA): TGTGCCAGCAGCTTAGAGCCAGCAGGGGGCATGAACACTGAAGCTTTCTTT.

CDR3 DNA: TGTGCCTGGAGAAGCCCTAATCCGGGACGCATAGATGGCTACACCTTC. It translates to CAWRSPNPGRIDGYTF. J is TRBJ1-2 and V is TRBV30, with D possibly being TRBD1 (5 bases). Trimming left V 3 bases short and J 6 bases short, with 23 bases between. Germline values: CDR1 GTSNPN, CDR2 SVGIG (reference sequence). The CDR3 has 16 amino acids.